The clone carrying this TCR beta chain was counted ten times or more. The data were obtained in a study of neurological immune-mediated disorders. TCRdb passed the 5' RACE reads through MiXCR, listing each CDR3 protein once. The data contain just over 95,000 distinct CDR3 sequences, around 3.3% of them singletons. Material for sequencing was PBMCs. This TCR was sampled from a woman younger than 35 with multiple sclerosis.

The CDR3: CAITSGRGHNEQFF. CDR3 coding DNA: TGTGCCATCACTAGCGGGAGGGGGCACAATGAGCAGTTCTTC. V gene TRBV10-3 combines with J gene TRBJ2-1; 12 nucleotides match TRBD2. Germline V gene lookup returns CDR1 ENHRY and CDR2 SYGVKD. With V trimmed by 7 bases and J by 5 bases, 3 bases remained unmatched. There are 14 residues in the CDR3.